The 23 T cell receptor beta chains below all came from one sample that was sequenced in a study of breast tumors, draining lymph nodes, adjacent tissues. The lymph nodes were axillary draining lymph nodes from breast cancer patients. TCRdb itself ran the multiplex PCR reads through MiXCR, one entry per CDR3 protein. The sample lists 100,000 or so distinct CDR3 sequences, around 20% occurring once. Material for sequencing was axillary lymph node tissue. The receptors come from a female donor with breast cancer. Some clones in this sample may be carry-over from other donors' samples.

The chain links TRBV15 to TRBJ2-4, with D tentatively TRBD2 (7 bases). Deletions cut 1 base from V and 8 bases from J, with 15 bases between. The germline CDR1 and CDR2 sequences are LNHNV and YYDKDF (reference sequence). This CDR3 has 15 amino acids. The CDR3 spells CATSRGGGRGHIQYF. CDR3 sequence (DNA): TGTGCCACCAGCAGAGGGGGGGGGCGGGGCCACATTCAGTACTTC.

This chain joins TRBV27 and TRBJ1-2; possible D gene TRBD1, 6 bases. Germline V gene sequence: CDR1 MNHEY, CDR2 SMNVEV (reference sequence). The CDR3 runs to 16 residues. Trimming stripped 2 bases from V and 3 bases from J, with 16 bases between. CDR3 coding DNA: TGTGCCAGCAGTTTAACCCAACAGGGCCTGGACTATGGCTACACCTTC. This sequence encodes CASSLTQQGLDYGYTF.

This clonotype occurred many times. J is TRBJ2-5 and V is TRBV11-1; a weak D match, TRBD2 (6 bases). The CDR3 is 15 amino acids. The V gene lost 5 bases and the J gene lost 0 bases, with 13 bases spanning the gap. Per germline, CDR1 SGHAT and CDR2 FQDESV (reference sequence). The CDR3 DNA is TGTGCCAGCAGCCCGACGCCGGGGGACCAAGAGACCCAGTACTTC. Amino acid sequence: CASSPTPGDQETQYF.

This clonotype has ten or more counts. The gene calls are TRBV2 and TRBJ1-2, with D possibly being TRBD1 (5 bases). The CDR3 length is 14 residues. Germline V CDR1 and CDR2: SNHLY, FYNNEI. V lost 4 bases to trimming and J lost 7 bases, with 16 bases between them. The CDR3 sequence is CASSVNIQGFGYTF. In DNA form, the CDR3 reads TGTGCCAGCAGTGTCAATATTCAGGGCTTTGGCTACACCTTC.

This clonotype was observed at least ten times. The chain combines TRBV4-1 with TRBJ1-5; the D is unclear. In germline, CDR1 is MGHRA, CDR2 YSYEKL. The CDR3 loop spans 16 amino acids. V lost 1 base to trimming and J lost 0 bases, with 10 bases between them. The CDR3 region is CASSQGEDGSNQPQHF. The CDR3 DNA is TGCGCCAGCAGCCAAGGTGAGGACGGTAGCAATCAGCCCCAGCATTTT.

This clonotype was seen ten or more times. V usage is TRBV24-1 and J usage is TRBJ2-1; the match to TRBD2 covers 10 bases. V shed 4 bases, J shed 8 bases, and the junction held 4 bases outside the gene matches. This CDR3 has 14 amino acids. Germline V gene data show CDR1 as KGHDR and CDR2 as SFDVKD. The CDR3 bases are TGTGCCACCAGTGAAGGAGCGGGGGGGCATGAGCAGTTCTTC. As protein: CATSEGAGGHEQFF.

This clonotype was counted at least ten times. CDR3 bases: TGTGCCACCAGTGACACCGGGACTAGCAGCTACAATGAGCAGTTCTTC. Its protein is CATSDTGTSSYNEQFF. V gene TRBV24-1 combines with J gene TRBJ2-1; 9 nucleotides agree with TRBD2. The germline V gene has CDR1 KGHDR and CDR2 SFDVKD. With 4 bases clipped from V and 3 bases from J, the junction kept 6 bases outside the gene matches. This CDR3 comprises 16 residues.

As to this clonotype: A much more abundant neighbour one base away suggests this may be a read error. The rearrangement joins TRBV5-1 to TRBJ2-3; D perhaps matches TRBD2 (5 bases). Germline assignment: CDR1 SGHRS and CDR2 YFSETQ. With 0 bases removed from V and 4 bases from J, the gap between germline ends came to 12 bases. The CDR3 loop spans 15 amino acids. CDR3 bases: TGCGCCAGCAGCTTGGAGGGAGTAAGGTCAGATACGCAGTATTTT. Its protein is CASSLEGVRSDTQYF.

This sequence joins TRBV30 and TRBJ2-4, with 8 bases aligning to TRBD1. This CDR3 comprises 14 residues. Trimming at V came to 0 bases and at J to 8 bases, leaving 6 bases not matched to a gene. The germline V gene has CDR1 GTSNPN and CDR2 SVGIG (reference sequence). Here the CDR3 DNA reads TGTGCCTGGAGTGTAGGACAGGGACGGGACATTCAGTACTTC. Its translation: CAWSVGQGRDIQYF.

Many counts were recorded for this clonotype. The CDR3 nucleotides read TGCGCCAGCAGAAGACTAGCGGGGACCACAGATACGCAGTATTTT. It yields the protein CASRRLAGTTDTQYF. The V gene is TRBV10-2, the J gene TRBJ2-3; 11 bases fit TRBD2. Germline V gene data show CDR1 as WSHSY and CDR2 as SAAADI. V lost 6 bases to trimming and J lost 2 bases; unmatched junction nucleotides: 4. The CDR3 is 15 residues long.

The rearrangement uses TRBV10-3 and TRBJ2-5; D ambiguous. From germline, CDR1 is ENHRY and CDR2 SYGVKD. V was shortened by 8 bases and J by 3 bases, with 10 bases between the two germline ends. This CDR3 contains 12 residues. CDR3 nucleotides: TGTGCCATCGGCCCAGATAAAGAGACCCAGTACTTC. Protein sequence: CAIGPDKETQYF.

Ten or more counts support this clonotype. The chain carries TRBV7-2 and TRBJ1-5; possibly TRBD1 for D (5 bases). Trimming stripped 2 bases from V and 7 bases from J, with 12 bases between. Germline CDR1 reads SGHTA; CDR2 reads FQGNSA. The CDR3 consists of 14 residues. The CDR3, as DNA: TGTGCCAGCAGCTTAACGAGGGACGGGCAGCCCCAGCATTTT. It translates to CASSLTRDGQPQHF. The full variable domain, in which reference TRBV7-2 and TRBJ1-5 provide the parts outside the CDR3, is GAGVSQSPSNKVTEKGKDVELRCDPISGHTALYWYRQSLGQGLEFLIYFQGNSAPDKSGLPSDRFSAERTGGSVSTLTIQRTQQEDSAVYLCASSLTRDGQPQHFGDGTRLSIL.

The chain has TRBV11-2 and TRBJ1-4, with a possible D match to TRBD1 (5 bases). V shed 3 bases and J shed 13 bases, with 15 bases lying between them. In germline, CDR1 is SGHAT, CDR2 FQNNGV. CDR3 length equals 13 residues. The CDR3 spells CASSLLGGIGLFF. CDR3 bases: TGTGCCAGCAGCTTGCTCGGGGGAATTGGACTGTTTTTT.

This clonotype was observed at least ten times. The V call is TRBV11-2, the J call TRBJ2-2; D gene uncertain. V was shortened by 1 base and J by 1 base, with 4 bases between the two germline ends. Germline V lookup: CDR1 SGHAT, CDR2 FQNNGV. The CDR3 runs to 14 residues. This chain's CDR3 is CASSLARNTGELFF. In DNA, the CDR3 is TGTGCCAGCAGCTTAGCTAGGAACACCGGGGAGCTGTTTTTT.

This clonotype was observed at least ten times. This chain connects TRBV3-1 to TRBJ2-1, with D hard to call. Per the germline V gene, CDR1 is LGHDT and CDR2 is YNNKEL (reference sequence). V was cut by 3 bases and J by 10 bases, with 13 bases left in between. This CDR3 spans 13 amino acids. Here the CDR3 reads CASSQRPRVEQFF. In DNA, the CDR3 is TGTGCCAGCAGCCAGAGACCCCGGGTGGAGCAGTTCTTC.

This clonotype was found a few times. It may be a read error: a sequence one base away is much more abundant. The chain couples TRBV27 to TRBJ1-6, with 7 nucleotides matching TRBD1. Germline trimming cut 2 bases from V and 9 bases from J; bases unmatched to any gene: 4. This CDR3 has 14 amino acids. CDR1 is MNHEY, CDR2 SMNVEV, per germline (reference sequence). The CDR3 DNA reads TGTGCCAGCAGTTTAAACGGGGACAGTTCACCCCTCCACTTT. It codes for CASSLNGDSSPLHF.

This clonotype has just a few counts. V usage is TRBV9 and J usage is TRBJ2-6; a weak D match, TRBD2 (5 bases). The V and J ends lost 4 bases and 0 bases respectively, with 8 bases between them. Germline V lookup: CDR1 SGDLS, CDR2 YYNGEE. This CDR3 is 15 amino acids long. CDR3 sequence reads: CASSSADSGANVLTF. In nucleotides, the CDR3 is TGTGCCAGCAGCTCAGCGGACTCTGGGGCCAACGTCCTGACTTTC.

This clonotype was detected ten times or more. The V call is TRBV11-1, the J call TRBJ2-7; 8 nucleotides line up with TRBD1. Germline-derived CDR1 and CDR2 are SGHAT and FQDESV (reference sequence). The CDR3 runs to 16 residues. V was clipped by 5 bases and J by 4 bases; unmatched bases: 13. CDR3 loop: CASSTQWQGAFYEQYF. In DNA, the CDR3 is TGTGCCAGCAGCACACAGTGGCAGGGGGCCTTTTACGAGCAGTACTTC.

The chain has TRBV27 and TRBJ1-5, with 10 bases fitting TRBD1. The CDR3 runs 15 residues. Germline V gives CDR1 MNHEY, CDR2 SMNVEV (reference sequence). The V and J ends lost 5 bases and 6 bases, in that order; junction bases with no gene match: 7. CDR3 nucleotide sequence: TGTGCCAGCAGTGGCGGGACAGGGGCGACTCAGCCCCAGCATTTT. As protein: CASSGGTGATQPQHF.

Ten or more counts support this clonotype. The gene calls are TRBV5-6 and TRBJ1-2; D gene unclear. Trimming cost V 1 base and J 0 bases, with 1 base left between them. Germline V CDR1 and CDR2: SGHDT, YYEEEE. The CDR3 runs 12 residues. The CDR3 is CASSLPNYGYTF. CDR3 nucleotide sequence: TGTGCCAGCAGCTTGCCTAACTATGGCTACACCTTC.

This clonotype has just a few counts. The V and J genes are TRBV28 and TRBJ2-7, with D perhaps matching TRBD1 (6 bases). From germline, CDR1 is MDHEN and CDR2 SYDVKM. This CDR3 region has 14 residues. The V and J ends lost 3 bases and 5 bases respectively, with 14 bases between them. CDR3 loop: CASSFLQGPHEQYF. The CDR3 nucleotides read TGTGCCAGCAGTTTCCTCCAGGGGCCCCACGAGCAGTACTTC.

This clonotype has a count of ten or more. This chain connects TRBV10-3 to TRBJ2-5, with 11 bases that match TRBD2. CDR1 is ENHRY, CDR2 SYGVKD, per germline. V shed 6 bases, J shed 5 bases, and the junction held 8 bases outside the gene matches. The CDR3 extends over 15 amino acids. CDR3 coding DNA: TGTGCCATCAGCACTCTAGCGGGAGGTTTGGAGACCCAGTACTTC. Translating gives CAISTLAGGLETQYF.

This clonotype was counted at least ten times. The chain is built from TRBV3-1 and TRBJ2-5; the D is unclear. Deletions cut 3 bases from V and 4 bases from J, with 15 bases between. CDR3 length equals 15 residues. Germline V lookup: CDR1 LGHDT, CDR2 YNNKEL (reference sequence). CDR3 DNA: TGTGCCAGCAGCCATCCGAGGCTACCAGTAGAGACCCAGTACTTC. Protein sequence: CASSHPRLPVETQYF.